The subject of this entry is one T cell receptor beta chain. Data came from immunoSEQ multiplex PCR; TCRdb stores just in-frame clones and leaves some out. The table has about 34,000 clones, 70% to 90% seen once. The data were obtained in a study of T cell changes during pregnancy in multiple sclerosis. Looked up from germline, CDR1 is GTSNPN and CDR2 is SVGIG (reference sequence). J was trimmed by 2 bases and V by 3 bases; bases with no gene match: 6. This CDR3 region has 15 residues. The sequence was collected from a female donor with multiple sclerosis, enrolled in a pregnancy study. Sample: CD8+ T cells from peripheral blood mononuclear cells, taken in the third trimester of pregnancy. This chain joins TRBV30 and TRBJ2-7, with 11 bases lining up with TRBD1. The CDR3 coding sequence is TGTGCCTGGAGGGACAGGGGGCGCGCAACCTACGAGCAGTACTTC. The encoded protein is CAWRDRGRATYEQYF.